This T cell receptor beta chain comes out of a study of blood T cell repertoires in COVID-19. Overall study: Italy, Spain and the United States were the sources of the convalescent and acute COVID-19 samples. The cDNA or gDNA used as material had been derived from T cells, B-cell-depleted T cells, or PBMCs.

In the original processing: Estimated nucleated cell counts came from reference gene primer amplification. This table comes from immunoSEQ multiplex PCR, and its TCRdb copy is limited to in-frame clones, with some not included. V, J and clone size reflect that table, while D and trimming were determined from the DNA. The table shows 70,000 or so clones, with more than 75% occurring only once. This clonotype was sampled from a human donor in a cohort sampled during active COVID-19. The source material was peripheral blood.

This CDR3 reads CASSPGQGRSYNSPLHF. Written as DNA, the CDR3 is TGTGCCAGCAGCCCGGGACAGGGTCGATCCTATAATTCACCCCTCCACTTT. The chain links TRBV3-1 (or the pseudogene TRBV3-2) to TRBJ1-6, with TRBD1 identical over 9 bases. Per germline, CDR1 LGHDT and CDR2 YNNKEL (reference sequence). The J segment lost 1 base and the V segment lost 4 bases, leaving 5 bases of the junction unmatched. The CDR3 is 17 amino acids.